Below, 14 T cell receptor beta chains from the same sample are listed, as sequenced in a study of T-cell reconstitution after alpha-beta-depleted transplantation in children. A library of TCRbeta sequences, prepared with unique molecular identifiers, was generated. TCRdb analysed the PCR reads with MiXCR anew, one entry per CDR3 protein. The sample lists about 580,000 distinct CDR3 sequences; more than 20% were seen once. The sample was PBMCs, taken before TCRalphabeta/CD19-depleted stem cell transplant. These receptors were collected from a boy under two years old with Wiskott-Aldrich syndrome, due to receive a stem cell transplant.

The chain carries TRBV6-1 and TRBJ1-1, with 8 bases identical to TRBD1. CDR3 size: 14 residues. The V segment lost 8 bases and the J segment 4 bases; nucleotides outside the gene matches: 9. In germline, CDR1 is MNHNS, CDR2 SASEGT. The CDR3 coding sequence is TGTGCCAGCCGCCCAGGGGGCGAAGGCACTGAAGCTTTCTTT. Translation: CASRPGGEGTEAFF.

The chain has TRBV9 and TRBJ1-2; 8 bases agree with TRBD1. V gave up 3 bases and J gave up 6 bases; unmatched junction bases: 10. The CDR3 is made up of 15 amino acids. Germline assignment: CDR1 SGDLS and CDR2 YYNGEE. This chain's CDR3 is CASSGLGQGYDGYTF. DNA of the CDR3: TGTGCCAGCAGCGGACTAGGACAGGGATATGATGGCTACACCTTC.

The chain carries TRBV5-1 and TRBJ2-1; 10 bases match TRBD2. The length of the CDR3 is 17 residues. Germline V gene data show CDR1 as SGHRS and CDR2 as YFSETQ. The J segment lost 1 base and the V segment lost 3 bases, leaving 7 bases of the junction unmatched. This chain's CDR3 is CASSSFGTSESYNEQFF. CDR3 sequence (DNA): TGCGCCAGCAGCTCCTTCGGGACTAGCGAATCCTACAATGAGCAGTTCTTC.

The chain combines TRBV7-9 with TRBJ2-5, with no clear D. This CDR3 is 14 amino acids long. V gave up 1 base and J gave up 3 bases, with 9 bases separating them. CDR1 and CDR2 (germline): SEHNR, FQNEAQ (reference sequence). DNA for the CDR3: TGTGCCAGCAGCTTAGTCAGTTACAAAGAGACCCAGTACTTC. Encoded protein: CASSLVSYKETQYF.

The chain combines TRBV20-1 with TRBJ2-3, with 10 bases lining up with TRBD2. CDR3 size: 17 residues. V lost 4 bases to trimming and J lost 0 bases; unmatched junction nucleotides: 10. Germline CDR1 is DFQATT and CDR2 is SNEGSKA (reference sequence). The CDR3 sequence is CSAMGLAGARSTDTQYF. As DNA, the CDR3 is TGCAGTGCTATGGGCCTAGCGGGGGCTAGGAGCACAGATACGCAGTATTTT.

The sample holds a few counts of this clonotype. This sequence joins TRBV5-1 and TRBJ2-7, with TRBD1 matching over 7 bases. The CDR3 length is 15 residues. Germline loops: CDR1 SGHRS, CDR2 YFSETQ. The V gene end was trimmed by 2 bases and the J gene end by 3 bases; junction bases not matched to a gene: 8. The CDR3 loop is CASSFRQGNVYEQYF. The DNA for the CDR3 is TGCGCCAGCAGCTTCCGACAGGGAAATGTCTACGAGCAGTACTTC. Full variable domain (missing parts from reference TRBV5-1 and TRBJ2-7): KAGVTQTPRYLIKTRGQQVTLSCSPISGHRSVSWYQQTPGQGLQFLFEYFSETQRNKGNFPGRFSGRQFSNSRSEMNVSTLELGDSALYLCASSFRQGNVYEQYFGPGTRLTVT.

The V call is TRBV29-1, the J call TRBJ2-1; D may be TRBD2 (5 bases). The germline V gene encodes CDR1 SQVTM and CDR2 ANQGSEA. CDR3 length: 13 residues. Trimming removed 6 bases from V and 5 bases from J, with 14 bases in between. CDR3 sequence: CSVDSPADNEQFF. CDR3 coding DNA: TGCAGCGTGGACTCCCCGGCGGACAATGAGCAGTTCTTC.

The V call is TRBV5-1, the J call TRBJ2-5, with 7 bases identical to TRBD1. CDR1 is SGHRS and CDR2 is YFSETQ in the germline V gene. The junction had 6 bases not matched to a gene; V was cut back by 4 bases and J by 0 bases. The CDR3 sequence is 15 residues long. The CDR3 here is CASSLRTGDQETQYF. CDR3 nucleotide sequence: TGCGCCAGCAGCCTTCGCACAGGGGACCAAGAGACCCAGTACTTC.

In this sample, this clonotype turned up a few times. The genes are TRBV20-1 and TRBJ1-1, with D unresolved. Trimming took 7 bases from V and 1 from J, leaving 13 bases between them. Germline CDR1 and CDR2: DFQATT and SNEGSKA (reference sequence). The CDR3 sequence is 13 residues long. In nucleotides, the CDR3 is TGCAGTGGTTTGACGGCTTGGAACACTGAAGCTTTCTTT. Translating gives CSGLTAWNTEAFF.

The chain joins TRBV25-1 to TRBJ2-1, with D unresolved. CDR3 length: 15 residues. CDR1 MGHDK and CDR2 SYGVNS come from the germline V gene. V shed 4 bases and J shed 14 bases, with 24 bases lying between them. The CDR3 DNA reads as TGTGCCAGCAGTGCCAGCAGCAGCCCGTCTATTGGGAAGTTCTTC. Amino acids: CASSASSSPSIGKFF. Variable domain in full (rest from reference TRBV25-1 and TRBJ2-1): EADIYQTPRYLVIGTGKKITLECSQTMGHDKMYWYQQDPGMELHLIHYSYGVNSTEKGDLSSESTVSRIRTEHFPLTLESARPSHTSQYLCASSASSSPSIGKFFGPGTRLTVL.

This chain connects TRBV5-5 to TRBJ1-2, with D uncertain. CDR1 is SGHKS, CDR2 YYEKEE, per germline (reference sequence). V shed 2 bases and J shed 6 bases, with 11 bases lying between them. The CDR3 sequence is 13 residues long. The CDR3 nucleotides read TGTGCCAGCAGCTTAGCAGGTTCGAATGGCTACACCTTC. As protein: CASSLAGSNGYTF.

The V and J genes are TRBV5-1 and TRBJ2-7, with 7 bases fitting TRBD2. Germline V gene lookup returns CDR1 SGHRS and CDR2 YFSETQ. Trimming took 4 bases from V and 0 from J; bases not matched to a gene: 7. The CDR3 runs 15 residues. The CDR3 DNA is TGCGCCAGCAGCAGGGGACTACCGGGCTCCTACGAGCAGTACTTC. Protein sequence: CASSRGLPGSYEQYF.

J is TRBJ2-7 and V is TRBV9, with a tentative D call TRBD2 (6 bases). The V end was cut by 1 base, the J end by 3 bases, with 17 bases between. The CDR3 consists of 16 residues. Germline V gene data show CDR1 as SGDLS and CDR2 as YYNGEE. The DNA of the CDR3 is TGTGCCAGCAGCGTATGGATAGCGGACAAAATCTACGAGCAGTACTTC. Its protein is CASSVWIADKIYEQYF.

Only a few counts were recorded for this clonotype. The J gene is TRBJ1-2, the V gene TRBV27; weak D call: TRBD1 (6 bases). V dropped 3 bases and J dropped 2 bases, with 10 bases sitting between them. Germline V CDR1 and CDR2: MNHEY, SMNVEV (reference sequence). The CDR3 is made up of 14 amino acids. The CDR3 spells CASSLGGANYGYTF. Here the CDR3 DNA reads TGTGCCAGCAGTTTGGGGGGGGCCAACTATGGCTACACCTTC.